This is a list of T cell receptor beta chains from one sample in a study of blood T cells in healthy people across ages. TCRdb itself ran the 5' RACE reads through MiXCR, one entry per CDR3 protein. The data hold 1.5 million to 2 million distinct CDR3 sequences, with 49% observed a single time. Specimen: blood. The receptors were sampled from a woman between 40 and 50 years old in good health. Both conserved end residues are part of each CDR3. Fields, in order: J gene, clone size, V gene, CDR3 length, CDR3 protein. The listing skips clone size in some rows; elsewhere it reads once, few, many or a size class.

>TRBJ1-6|.|TRBV7-2|15
CASSLGQMGNSPLHF
>TRBJ2-7|.|TRBV10-3|18
CAISDYDRRYPSSYEQYF
>TRBJ1-2|.|TRBV12-5|13
CASGLSQLYGYTF
>TRBJ2-4|few|TRBV27|16
CASGGLRGPSKNIQYF
>TRBJ2-1|few|TRBV6-6|13
CASSYSISNEQFF
>TRBJ2-5|few|TRBV28|13
CASRNKPAGAQYF
>TRBJ1-5|.|TRBV6-5|15
CASSYGGAENQPQHF
>TRBJ2-3|.|TRBV4-3|15
CASSQDLSVQDTQYF
>TRBJ2-1|.|TRBV5-1|18
CASSLGTSDTSSYNEQFF
>TRBJ2-3|few|TRBV7-3|15
CASSLTSRASDTQYF
>TRBJ1-1|.|TRBV7-8|14
CASSPQQGIGEAFF
>TRBJ2-5|.|TRBV7-2|16
CASSLVGGSIEETQYF
>TRBJ2-3|few|TRBV2|15
CASSEGQGAPDTQYF
>TRBJ2-3|few|TRBV12-3/TRBV12-4|18
CASSLAVNGLTFTDTQYF
>TRBJ2-1|.|TRBV20-1|18
CSAPGLAGGVGSYNEQFF
>TRBJ1-4|.|TRBV28|15
CASSPLTGTSEKLFF
>TRBJ2-7|.|TRBV4-2|17
CASSPYALRDRPYEQYF
>TRBJ2-3|once|TRBV25-1|16
CASSEGPSGFTDTQYF
>TRBJ1-2|.|TRBV4-2|19
CASSQGGLRIGPRFRGYTF
>TRBJ2-5|.|TRBV28|16
CASSFPTGLAEGEQYF
>TRBJ2-2|.|TRBV9|14
CASSVGGRTGELFF
>TRBJ2-5|.|TRBV7-8|13
CASITGPQETQYF
>TRBJ2-7|.|TRBV20-1|12
CSAAEITYEQYF
>TRBJ1-4|.|TRBV2|15
CASRDRGAPNEKLFF
>.|.|TRBV9|16
CASSVGRGAGGETQYF
>TRBJ2-1|.|TRBV9|12
CASSVTPNEQFF
>TRBJ2-7|.|TRBV6-1|17
CASSRQGASGGDNEQYF
>TRBJ1-2|few|TRBV20-1|15
CSARDPLGGARGYTF
>TRBJ2-1|.|TRBV18|16
CASSPPVRTTYNEQFF
>TRBJ1-2|few|TRBV25-1|13
CASSDPGGLGYTF
>TRBJ2-1|.|TRBV14|15
CASSQLRAGAAEQFF
>TRBJ1-2|.|TRBV20-1|14
CSAPPPRGGYGYTF
>TRBJ2-1|few|TRBV27|11
CASGVYNEQFF
>TRBJ1-5|.|TRBV27|16
CASRGTGLHSNQPQHF
>TRBJ2-7|.|TRBV13|14
CASSIDRGAYEQYF
>TRBJ1-1|.|TRBV27|15
CASSLIRGPNTEAFF
>TRBJ2-3|.|TRBV20-1|17
CSARDIFRRTSGDTQYF
>TRBJ2-1|.|TRBV20-1|11
CSASLRNEQFF
>TRBJ2-7|.|TRBV10-2|15
CASGGQGGPLYEQYF
>TRBJ2-7|few|TRBV7-9|15
CASSGLTGGIYEQYF
>TRBJ1-2|.|TRBV12-3/TRBV12-4|13
CASRGGGNYGYTF
>TRBJ2-5|.|TRBV20-1|17
CSASGQGPSQLQETQYF
>TRBJ2-3|once|TRBV7-6|16
CASSAGTGIRTDTQYF
>TRBJ2-1|few|TRBV12-5|13
CASGPDSLNEQFF
>TRBJ2-5|.|TRBV6-2/TRBV6-3|13
CASVRTEQETQYF
>TRBJ2-5|.|TRBV11-2|16
CASSLRVGGWQETQYF
>TRBJ2-3|.|TRBV4-3|17
CASSRRGGQWGTDTQYF
>TRBJ2-1|.|TRBV6-6|15
CASSYSRQSYNEQFF
>TRBJ2-3|.|TRBV20-1|15
CSARRAGGPPDTQYF
>TRBJ2-6|.|TRBV20-1|17
CSARDLPLRSGANVLTF
>TRBJ2-7|.|TRBV2|16
CASRLGDPGQGFEQYF
>TRBJ2-3|.|TRBV7-7|13
CASSAHRRDTQYF
>TRBJ2-7|.|TRBV6-1|15
CASSENGGRLGEQYF
>TRBJ2-5|.|TRBV7-2|16
CASSRGGGLGQETQYF
>TRBJ2-3|.|TRBV24-1|14
CATRTGGAKDTQYF
>TRBJ2-1|.|TRBV29-1|14
CSVTGGLAIGEQFF
>TRBJ2-1|.|TRBV10-3|13
CAIMASSYNEQFF
>TRBJ2-1|.|TRBV19|19
CASSTPGLAGPSSYNEQFF
>TRBJ2-3|.|TRBV9|13
CASSGLVEDTQYF